This entry lists 24 T cell receptor beta chains sequenced from one sample in a study of T cell responses to AZD1222 COVID-19 vaccine. Here immunoSEQ multiplex PCR was the method, and the copy in TCRdb shows in-frame clones only, minus some. Among approximately 160,000 clones listed, around 90% were seen once. The sample consisted of peripheral blood, taken on day 0 of AZD1222 vaccination. The source is an adult in good health.

The J gene is TRBJ2-7, the V gene TRBV5-4, with no clear D. V was pared by 0 bases and J by 6 bases, with 10 bases between. The CDR3 runs to 13 residues. Germline assignment: CDR1 SGHNT and CDR2 YYREEE (reference sequence). For the CDR3, the DNA is TGTGCCAGCAGCTTGGTTCCTGGTTTCGAGCAGTACTTC. It codes for CASSLVPGFEQYF. Full variable domain (remainder filled in from reference TRBV5-4 and TRBJ2-7): ETGVTQSPTHLIKTRGQQVTLRCSSQSGHNTVSWYQQALGQGPQFIFQYYREEENGRGNFPPRFSGLQFPNYSSELNVNALELDDSALYLCASSLVPGFEQYFGPGTRLTVT.

CDR3 sequence (DNA): TGTGCCAGCAGTTTGGTGCAGGGCAGCACTGAAGCTTTCTTT. Translating it yields CASSLVQGSTEAFF. The genes are TRBV28 and TRBJ1-1, with D possibly being TRBD1 (5 bases). The CDR3 consists of 14 residues. V lost 3 bases and J 4 bases, leaving 12 bases between the germline ends. Germline V lookup: CDR1 MDHEN, CDR2 SYDVKM.

The chain joins TRBV30 to TRBJ1-1; D possibly corresponds to TRBD1 (6 bases). Germline V lookup: CDR1 GTSNPN, CDR2 SVGIG (reference sequence). The CDR3 has 17 amino acids. Trimming stripped 4 bases from V and 0 bases from J, with 21 bases between. CDR3 nucleotides: TGTGCCTGGACCTCCAGGGGATTAGGTCCCATGAACACTGAAGCTTTCTTT. It specifies CAWTSRGLGPMNTEAFF.

The rearrangement uses TRBV27 and TRBJ2-3; tentatively, D is TRBD2 (5 bases). The CDR3 totals 15 residues. V dropped 3 bases and J dropped 3 bases, with 13 bases sitting between them. The germline CDR1 and CDR2 sequences are MNHEY and SMNVEV (reference sequence). The CDR3 reads CASSLARGLTDTQYF. In DNA form, the CDR3 reads TGTGCCAGCAGTTTGGCAAGAGGGTTGACAGATACGCAGTATTTT.

The chain joins TRBV18 to TRBJ1-1, with 10 bases identical to TRBD1. The CDR3 totals 15 residues. Germline V gene sequence: CDR1 KGHSH, CDR2 LQKENI. After removal of 3 bases from V and 4 bases from J, the junction contained 5 bases not matched to a gene. CDR3 bases: TGTGCCAGCTCACCTCGGACAGGGGGGTCCACTGAAGCTTTCTTT. Translation: CASSPRTGGSTEAFF.

The CDR3 DNA reads TGTGCCAGCAGTGCAGACAGGTTGAATCAGCCCCAGCATTTT. It is translated as CASSADRLNQPQHF. The rearrangement uses TRBV2 and TRBJ1-5, with a possible D match to TRBD1 (6 bases). The ends were cut back, 4 bases at V and 4 bases at J, with 11 bases in the middle. CDR3 length: 14 amino acids. The V gene's germline CDR1 is SNHLY and CDR2 FYNNEI.

This sequence joins TRBV25-1 and TRBJ2-2; D remains unclear. V was shortened by 3 bases and J by 7 bases, with 6 bases between the two germline ends. CDR1 MGHDK and CDR2 SYGVNS come from the germline V gene. This CDR3 spans 12 amino acids. The CDR3 DNA reads as TGTGCCAGCAGTGACACGGTCGGGGAGCTGTTTTTT. This translates into CASSDTVGELFF.

V gene TRBV18 combines with J gene TRBJ1-3; TRBD1 matches 9 bases. The CDR3 has 18 amino acids. After removal of 4 bases from V and 0 bases from J, the junction contained 10 bases not matched to a gene. CDR1 and CDR2 (germline): KGHSH, LQKENI. CDR3 DNA sequence: TGTGCCAGCTCACGACCCTTGGGGACAGGGATCTCTGGAAACACCATATATTTT. Protein sequence: CASSRPLGTGISGNTIYF. The whole variable domain, filled in from reference TRBV18 and TRBJ1-3, reads NAGVMQNPRHLVRRRGQEARLRCSPMKGHSHVYWYRQLPEEGLKFMVYLQKENIIDESGMPKERFSAEFPKEGPSILRIQQVVRGDSAAYFCASSRPLGTGISGNTIYFGEGSWLTVV.

The V and J genes are TRBV6-5 and TRBJ2-7, with D perhaps TRBD2 (5 bases). The CDR3 contains 14 residues. Per germline, CDR1 MNHEY and CDR2 SVGAGI. Trimming shortened V by 5 bases and J by 3 bases, and 14 bases separated the two germline ends. The CDR3 DNA sequence: TGTGCCAGCAGTCGAAAACTAGGGATCTACGAGCAGTACTTC. As protein: CASSRKLGIYEQYF.

This clone was counted a single time. The chain uses TRBV7-2 and TRBJ2-6; 11 bases are shared with TRBD1. CDR3 size: 18 residues. V gave up 5 bases and J gave up 1 base; unmatched junction bases: 7. Germline values: CDR1 SGHTA, CDR2 FQGNSA. CDR3 region: CASSQSGTGGSGANVLTF. Written as DNA, the CDR3 is TGTGCCAGCAGCCAATCCGGGACAGGGGGTTCTGGGGCCAACGTCCTGACTTTC.

The chain links TRBV11-1 to TRBJ2-2, with D unresolved. The V gene lost 5 bases and the J gene lost 2 bases, with 3 bases spanning the gap. The CDR3 loop spans 12 amino acids. CDR1 is SGHAT, CDR2 FQDESV, per germline (reference sequence). In DNA form, the CDR3 reads TGTGCCAGCAGCCACAACACCGGGGAGCTGTTTTTT. This encodes CASSHNTGELFF.

The rearrangement joins TRBV6-2 or TRBV6-3 to TRBJ2-1, with TRBD1 identical over 9 bases. J gave up 7 bases and V 6 bases, and 7 bases lay outside the gene matches. Per germline, CDR1 MNHEY and CDR2 SVGEGT. This CDR3 has 14 amino acids. CDR3 DNA sequence: TGTGCCAGCAGCCGACAGGGGGGTGGGAATGAGCAGTTCTTC. As protein: CASSRQGGGNEQFF.

The rearrangement joins TRBV7-2 to TRBJ2-1; unclear D gene. The CDR3 has 13 amino acids. Trimming took 2 bases from V and 5 from J, leaving 7 bases between them. Germline CDR1 and CDR2: SGHTA and FQGNSA. CDR3 region: CASSLNRHNEQFF. Here the CDR3 DNA reads TGTGCCAGCAGCTTAAACAGACACAATGAGCAGTTCTTC.

The CDR3 loop reads CATPGGGLSDSPLHF. The CDR3 nucleotides read TGTGCCACCCCTGGTGGTGGACTGTCGGATTCACCCCTCCACTTT. The chain joins TRBV7-9 to TRBJ1-6; D gene uncertain. This CDR3 is 15 amino acids long. V was cut by 10 bases and J by 8 bases, with 21 bases left in between. CDR1 and CDR2 (germline): SEHNR, FQNEAQ (reference sequence).

CDR3 protein: CATSGGQTGGDTQYF. The CDR3 nucleotides read TGTGCCACCAGTGGGGGACAGACCGGGGGAGATACGCAGTATTTT. The chain is built from TRBV24-1 and TRBJ2-3; D is perhaps TRBD1 (7 bases). V was cut by 5 bases and J by 5 bases, with 16 bases left in between. The germline gives CDR1 KGHDR, CDR2 SFDVKD. This CDR3 spans 15 amino acids.

The chain uses TRBV5-4 and TRBJ1-1; perhaps TRBD1 as D (6 bases). V lost 3 bases to trimming and J lost 1 base, with 10 bases between them. The CDR3 has 14 amino acids. The germline CDR1 and CDR2 sequences are SGHNT and YYREEE (reference sequence). CDR3 sequence reads: CASSWTAQNTEAFF. The CDR3 DNA reads as TGTGCCAGCAGCTGGACAGCTCAGAACACTGAAGCTTTCTTT.

The chain recombines TRBV7-2 with TRBJ2-3; TRBD2 is a possible D gene (7 bases). The CDR3 runs 17 residues. Trimming took off 2 bases at V and 0 bases at J, with 15 bases between the two ends. Looked up from germline, CDR1 is SGHTA and CDR2 is FQGNSA. CDR3 residues: CASSLRGVTSSTDTQYF. The CDR3 nucleotides read TGTGCCAGCAGCTTAAGGGGGGTGACTAGCAGCACAGATACGCAGTATTTT. Looking up the rest from reference TRBV7-2 and TRBJ2-3 gives the full variable domain: GAGVSQSPSNKVTEKGKDVELRCDPISGHTALYWYRQSLGQGLEFLIYFQGNSAPDKSGLPSDRFSAERTGGSVSTLTIQRTQQEDSAVYLCASSLRGVTSSTDTQYFGPGTRLTVL.

The J gene is TRBJ1-2, the V gene TRBV27; 10 nucleotides line up with TRBD1. CDR3 length: 15 residues. Germline CDR1 MNHEY, CDR2 SMNVEV (reference sequence). V lost 5 bases to trimming and J lost 5 bases; unmatched junction nucleotides: 8. CDR3 protein: CASSTRQGASYGYTF. CDR3 DNA: TGTGCCAGCAGTACCAGACAGGGGGCGTCTTATGGCTACACCTTC.

The V call is TRBV5-4, the J call TRBJ2-1, with 10 positions matching TRBD2. CDR1 and CDR2 from the germline V gene are SGHNT and YYREEE (reference sequence). V lost 3 bases to trimming and J lost 14 bases; unmatched junction nucleotides: 2. CDR3 length: 11 amino acids. CDR3 sequence reads: CASSYGLAEFF. Here the CDR3 DNA reads TGTGCCAGCAGCTATGGACTAGCGGAGTTCTTC.

CDR3 DNA: TGTGCCAGCAGTTGGGTTAAGGTAGCGGGAGGTGGAGTCGGTGAGCAGTTCTTC. Translation: CASSWVKVAGGGVGEQFF. V is TRBV27 and J is TRBJ2-1; 10 positions agree with TRBD2. The CDR3 is 18 residues long. V shed 4 bases and J 9 bases; nucleotides not matched to a gene: 18. Germline CDR1 MNHEY, CDR2 SMNVEV (reference sequence).

The chain employs TRBV25-1 and TRBJ2-7, with D possibly being TRBD1 (5 bases). The CDR3 totals 13 residues. V lost 5 bases to trimming and J lost 0 bases, with 8 bases between them. CDR1 MGHDK and CDR2 SYGVNS come from the germline V gene. The DNA for the CDR3 is TGTGCCAGCAGTACAGGAATCTCCTACGAGCAGTACTTC. This gives the protein CASSTGISYEQYF.

The chain couples TRBV14 to TRBJ1-3; D possibly corresponds to TRBD1 (6 bases). The germline gives CDR1 SGHDN, CDR2 FVKESK. Trimming stripped 4 bases from V and 4 bases from J, with 14 bases between. The CDR3 spans 15 residues. The chain's CDR3 is CASSPRGLSGNTIYF. In DNA, the CDR3 is TGTGCCAGCAGCCCCAGGGGATTGTCCGGAAACACCATATATTTT.

The CDR3 DNA sequence: TGTGCCAGCAGTTTAAATCCCGCGGTGGACTATGGCTACACCTTC. Its protein is CASSLNPAVDYGYTF. The chain employs TRBV6-5 and TRBJ1-2, with D unclear. Between the trimmed V and J ends, which lost 4 bases and 3 bases, there was a span of 15 bases. This CDR3 has 15 residues. Per the germline V gene, CDR1 is MNHEY and CDR2 is SVGAGI.

The rearrangement links TRBV4-1 to TRBJ1-2, with 7 bases aligning to TRBD1. The germline V gene has CDR1 MGHRA and CDR2 YSYEKL. Trimming removed 3 bases from V and 6 bases from J; junction bases left unmatched: 7. This CDR3 has 14 residues. CDR3 coding DNA: TGCGCCAGCAGCCACTCAGGGGGGGGTGATGGCTACACCTTC. This sequence encodes CASSHSGGGDGYTF.